This T cell receptor beta chain originates from a study of blood T cell repertoires in COVID-19. Background on the study: T cells, B-cell-depleted T cells, or PBMCs provided the cDNA or gDNA that served as material.

V lost 7 bases, J lost 7 bases, and 6 bases stayed unmatched. Germline V gives CDR1 MNHEY, CDR2 SMNVEV (reference sequence). The CDR3 is 12 amino acids. Patients from Seattle were sampled longitudinally, starting during active infection. Authors' data handling: Scientists estimated how many nucleated cells there were by amplifying reference gene primers. Sequencing was performed with immunoSEQ multiplex PCR; in TCRdb, only in-frame clones are kept and a portion is missing. V, J and clone size derive from that table, while D and trimming were established from the DNA sequence. The table shows more than 200,000 clones, with around 84% occurring only once.

The J gene is TRBJ2-5, the V gene TRBV27, with 7 bases that match TRBD2. The source is a woman at least 80 years old with COVID-19, enrolled during active disease. Specimen: peripheral blood. CDR3 bases: TGTGCCAGCACCTCCCCGGGGGGGACCCAGTACTTC. Its translation is CASTSPGGTQYF.